This TCR beta chain emerged from a study of blood T cell repertoires in COVID-19. Trimming cost V 6 bases and J 4 bases; bases outside gene matches: 12. The CDR3 length is 16 residues. CDR1 MDHEN and CDR2 SYDVKM come from the germline V gene. Data came from immunoSEQ multiplex PCR; TCRdb stores just in-frame clones and leaves some out. Among over 200,000 clones listed, 80% to 90% were seen once. V gene TRBV28 combines with J gene TRBJ1-3; TRBD1 matches 7 bases. Sample: PBMCs or T cells enriched from blood (not recorded which). This receptor was taken from a woman between 45 and 65 years old who had recovered from COVID-19. The CDR3 region has the DNA TGTGCCAGCAGCCAAAACGACAGGGCGCGCGGAAACACCATATATTTT. Its translation is CASSQNDRARGNTIYF.